This T cell receptor beta chain is from a study of T cell responses to AZD1222 COVID-19 vaccine. Study-level results: After two AZD1222 doses, spike-specific TCR breadth and depth rose versus day 0. Repertoires in all cases were sampled only once the peak T cell response had passed. Possibly, clonal diversity was underestimated; donors were largely white British and included more females. Of the AZD1222 recipients, only six were seropositive at baseline.

The CDR3 runs to 15 residues. V lost 6 bases to trimming and J lost 2 bases, with 14 bases between them. CDR1 is MNHNY, CDR2 SVGAGI, per germline (reference sequence). Using immunoSEQ multiplex PCR, the repertoire was profiled, and TCRdb retains in-frame clones only, with some absent. The repertoire holds approximately 100,000 clones, 87% seen once, with about 3% in the top ten. Remarks on this clone: Its antigen is not known.

The genes are TRBV6-6 and TRBJ1-5; no definite D call. Sample: peripheral blood, taken on day 0 of AZD1222 vaccination. The receptor's source is an adult in good health. This chain's CDR3 is CASRARDFGNQPQHF. The CDR3, as DNA: TGTGCCAGCAGAGCCCGGGATTTCGGCAATCAGCCCCAGCATTTT.